The rows below give T cell receptor beta chains drawn from one sample of a study of T cells expressing NK-cell markers. TCRdb derives one entry per CDR3 protein from the 5' RACE reads, leaving out DNA. The sample table sets out 550,000 to 600,000 distinct CDR3 sequences. The sample consisted of blood T cells: a sorted CD56 or NKG2C T cell subset, CD4+ or CD8+ T cells, or bulk PBMC T cells (not recorded which). The receptors here all came from a man aged 18 to 29 in good health. The CDR3 runs from the conserved cysteine through the conserved F or W. Each record gives: J gene, V gene, CDR3 protein.

j_gene: TRBJ2-5; v_gene: TRBV5-1; CDR3aa: CASSLDFGFSGETQYF
j_gene: TRBJ2-1; v_gene: TRBV6-5; CDR3aa: CASSYSVSPAGGNEQFF
j_gene: TRBJ2-1; v_gene: TRBV29-1; CDR3aa: CSGGSSTYNEQFF
j_gene: TRBJ2-1; v_gene: TRBV20-1; CDR3aa: CSASQPASSGSSYNEQFF
j_gene: TRBJ1-5; v_gene: TRBV7-9; CDR3aa: CASSFGGGLSNQPQHF
j_gene: TRBJ2-5; v_gene: TRBV7-8; CDR3aa: CASSSPDREETQYF
j_gene: TRBJ2-1; v_gene: TRBV13; CDR3aa: CASSLEGPGTGIYNEQFF
j_gene: TRBJ1-2; v_gene: TRBV5-4; CDR3aa: CASRRTGRDYGYTF
j_gene: TRBJ2-1; v_gene: TRBV20-1; CDR3aa: CSASGLSLQFF
j_gene: TRBJ2-3; v_gene: TRBV6-2/TRBV6-3; CDR3aa: CASRSRSGKPADTQYF
j_gene: TRBJ2-3; v_gene: TRBV7-9; CDR3aa: CASSFGTSGQRDTQYF
j_gene: TRBJ2-3; v_gene: TRBV14; CDR3aa: CASSQDVGAGADTQYF
j_gene: TRBJ2-1; v_gene: TRBV25-1; CDR3aa: CASSEDTYNEQFF
j_gene: TRBJ1-1; v_gene: TRBV21-1; CDR3aa: CASSDRDGIVNTEAFF
j_gene: TRBJ2-7; v_gene: TRBV4-3; CDR3aa: CASSQEDRGPNF
j_gene: TRBJ2-3; v_gene: TRBV12-3/TRBV12-4; CDR3aa: CASRLSGRSPGTDTQYF
j_gene: TRBJ2-1; v_gene: TRBV3-1; CDR3aa: CASSHIYGEQFF
j_gene: TRBJ2-1; v_gene: TRBV4-1; CDR3aa: CASSQTGTTRFF
j_gene: TRBJ2-1; v_gene: TRBV29-1; CDR3aa: CSVGGGGLEFF
j_gene: TRBJ2-5; v_gene: TRBV10-3; CDR3aa: CAISARRDSQETQYF